This T cell receptor beta chain emerged from a study of blood T cells in healthy people across ages. Study findings and constraints: Per million T cells, TCR beta diversity dropped about linearly as age rose.

CDR3 length: 13 residues. Trimming took 8 bases from V and 2 from J; bases not matched to a gene: 8. Germline CDR1 and CDR2: DFQATT and SNEGSKA (reference sequence). Primers used in a second PCR of about 6 to 11 cycles were a sample-barcoded 5' primer and a J-beta primer mix. In TCRdb, the 5' RACE reads were re-called with MiXCR into one record per CDR3 protein. Of under 2 million distinct CDR3 sequences listed, roughly 32% are singletons. Remarks on this clonotype: The antigen is unknown.

Sequencing was done on a sample of blood. V usage is TRBV20-1 and J usage is TRBJ2-7; 8 nucleotides align to TRBD1. This clonotype originated in a woman in her 30s in good health. The CDR3 DNA reads TGCAGTACGACGCAGGGGGCGGCCTACGAGCAGTACTTC. Protein product: CSTTQGAAYEQYF.